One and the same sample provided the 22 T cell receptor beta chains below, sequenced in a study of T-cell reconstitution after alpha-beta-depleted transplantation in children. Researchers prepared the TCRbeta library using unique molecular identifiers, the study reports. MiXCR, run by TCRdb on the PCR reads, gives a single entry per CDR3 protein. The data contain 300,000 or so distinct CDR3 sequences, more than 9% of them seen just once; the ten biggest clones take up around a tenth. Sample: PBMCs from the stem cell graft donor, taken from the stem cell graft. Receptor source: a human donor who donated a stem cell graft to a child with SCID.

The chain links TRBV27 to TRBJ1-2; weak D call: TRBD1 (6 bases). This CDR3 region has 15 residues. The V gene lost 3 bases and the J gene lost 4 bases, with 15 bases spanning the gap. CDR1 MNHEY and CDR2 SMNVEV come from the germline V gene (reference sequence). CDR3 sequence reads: CASSFFQQGLYGYTF. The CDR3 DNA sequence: TGTGCCAGCAGTTTTTTTCAACAGGGTCTCTATGGCTACACCTTC.

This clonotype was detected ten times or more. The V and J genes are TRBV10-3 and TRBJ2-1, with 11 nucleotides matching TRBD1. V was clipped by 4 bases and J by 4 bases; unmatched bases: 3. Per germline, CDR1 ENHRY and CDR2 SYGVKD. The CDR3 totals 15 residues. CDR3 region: CAISGGDRGYNEQFF. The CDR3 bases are TGTGCCATCAGTGGGGGGGACAGGGGGTACAATGAGCAGTTCTTC.

The CDR3 region is CASTRGTSYGYTF. The CDR3 nucleotides read TGTGCCAGCACCCGCGGGACCTCATATGGCTACACCTTC. The chain uses TRBV6-1 and TRBJ1-2, with a tentative D call TRBD1 (5 bases). The germline CDR1 and CDR2 sequences are MNHNS and SASEGT. This CDR3 is 13 amino acids long. V was cut by 7 bases and J by 5 bases, with 14 bases left in between.

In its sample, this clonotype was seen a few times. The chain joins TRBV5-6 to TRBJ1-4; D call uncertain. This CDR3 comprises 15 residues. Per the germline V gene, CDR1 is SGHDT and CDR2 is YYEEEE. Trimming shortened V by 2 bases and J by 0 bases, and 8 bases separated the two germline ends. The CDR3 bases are TGTGCCAGCAGCTTAGAAACAGCAACTAATGAAAAACTGTTTTTT. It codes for CASSLETATNEKLFF.

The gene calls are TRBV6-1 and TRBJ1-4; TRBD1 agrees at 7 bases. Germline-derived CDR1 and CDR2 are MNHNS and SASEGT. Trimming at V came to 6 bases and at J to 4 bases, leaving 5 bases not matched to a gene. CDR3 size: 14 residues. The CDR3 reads CASRTGQHNEKLFF. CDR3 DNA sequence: TGTGCCAGCAGGACGGGACAGCATAATGAAAAACTGTTTTTT.

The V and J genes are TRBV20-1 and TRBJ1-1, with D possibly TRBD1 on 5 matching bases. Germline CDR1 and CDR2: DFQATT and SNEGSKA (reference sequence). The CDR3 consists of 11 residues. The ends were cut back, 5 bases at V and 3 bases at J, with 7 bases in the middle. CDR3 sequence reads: CSARGDTEAFF. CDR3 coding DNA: TGCAGTGCTCGAGGGGACACTGAAGCTTTCTTT.

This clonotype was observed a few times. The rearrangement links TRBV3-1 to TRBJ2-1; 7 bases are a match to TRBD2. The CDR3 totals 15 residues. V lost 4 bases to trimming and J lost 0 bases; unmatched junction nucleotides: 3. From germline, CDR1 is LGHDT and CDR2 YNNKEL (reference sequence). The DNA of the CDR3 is TGTGCCAGCAGCCTAGCGGGCCTCTCCTACAATGAGCAGTTCTTC. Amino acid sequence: CASSLAGLSYNEQFF.

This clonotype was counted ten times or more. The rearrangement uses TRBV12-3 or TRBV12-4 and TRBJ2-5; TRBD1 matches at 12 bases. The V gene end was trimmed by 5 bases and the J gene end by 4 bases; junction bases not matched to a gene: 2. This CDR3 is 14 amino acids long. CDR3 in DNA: TGTGCCAGCAGTGGGACAGGGGGCCGAGAGACCCAGTACTTC. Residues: CASSGTGGRETQYF.

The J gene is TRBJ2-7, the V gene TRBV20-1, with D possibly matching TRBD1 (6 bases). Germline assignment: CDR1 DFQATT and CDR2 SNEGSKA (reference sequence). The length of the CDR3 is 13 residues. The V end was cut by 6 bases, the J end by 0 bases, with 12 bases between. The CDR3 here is CSAPGQNSYEQYF. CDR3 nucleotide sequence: TGCAGTGCCCCCGGACAGAACTCCTACGAGCAGTACTTC.

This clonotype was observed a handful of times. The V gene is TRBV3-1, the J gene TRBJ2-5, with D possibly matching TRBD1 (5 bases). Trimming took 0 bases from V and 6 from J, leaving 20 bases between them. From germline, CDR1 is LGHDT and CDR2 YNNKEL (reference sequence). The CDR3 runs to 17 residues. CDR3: CASSQDLIDSPSKTQYF. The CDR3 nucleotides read TGTGCCAGCAGCCAAGATTTGATCGACAGTCCGTCAAAGACCCAGTACTTC.

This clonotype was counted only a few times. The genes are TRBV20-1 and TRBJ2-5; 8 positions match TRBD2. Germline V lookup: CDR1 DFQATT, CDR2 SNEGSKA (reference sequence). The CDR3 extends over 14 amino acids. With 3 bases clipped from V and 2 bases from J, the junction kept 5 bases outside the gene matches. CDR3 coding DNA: TGCAGTGCTAGCTCACTAGCGGCACAAGAGACCCAGTACTTC. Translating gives CSASSLAAQETQYF.

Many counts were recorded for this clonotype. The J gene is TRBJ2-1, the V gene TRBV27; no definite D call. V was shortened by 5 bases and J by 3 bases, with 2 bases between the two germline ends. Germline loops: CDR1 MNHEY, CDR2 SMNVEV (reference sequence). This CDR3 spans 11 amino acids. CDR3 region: CASSDYNEQFF. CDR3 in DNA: TGTGCCAGCAGTGACTACAATGAGCAGTTCTTC.

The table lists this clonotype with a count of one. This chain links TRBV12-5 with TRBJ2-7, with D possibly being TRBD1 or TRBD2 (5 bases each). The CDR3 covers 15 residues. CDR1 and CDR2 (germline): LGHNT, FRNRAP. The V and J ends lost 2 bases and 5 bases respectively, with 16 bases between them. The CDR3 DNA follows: TGTGCTAGTGGTTTGCTGGGGGTCTCGGCCCACGAGCAGTACTTC. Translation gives CASGLLGVSAHEQYF.

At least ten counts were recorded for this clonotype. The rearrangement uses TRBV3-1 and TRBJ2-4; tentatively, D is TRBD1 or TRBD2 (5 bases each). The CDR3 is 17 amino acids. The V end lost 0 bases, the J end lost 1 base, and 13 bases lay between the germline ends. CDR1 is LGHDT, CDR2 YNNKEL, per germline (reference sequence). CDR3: CASSQDLGTIAKNIQYF. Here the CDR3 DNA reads TGTGCCAGCAGCCAAGATCTAGGGACGATCGCCAAAAACATTCAGTACTTC.

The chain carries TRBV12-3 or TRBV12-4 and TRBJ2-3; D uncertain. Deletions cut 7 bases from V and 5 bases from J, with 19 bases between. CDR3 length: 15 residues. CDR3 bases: TGTGCCAGCACCTCCGATATTGGGCTCGGAGATACGCAGTATTTT. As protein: CASTSDIGLGDTQYF.

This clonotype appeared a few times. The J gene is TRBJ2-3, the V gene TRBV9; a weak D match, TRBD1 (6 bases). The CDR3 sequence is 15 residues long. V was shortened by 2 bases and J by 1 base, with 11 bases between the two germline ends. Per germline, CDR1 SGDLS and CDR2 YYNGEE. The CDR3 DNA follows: TGTGCCAGCAGCGTGAGGGACACACGCACAGATACGCAGTATTTT. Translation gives CASSVRDTRTDTQYF.

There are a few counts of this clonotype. The CDR3 loop is CASSNRDYTDTQYF. The CDR3, as DNA: TGTGCCAGCAGTAACCGGGACTACACAGATACGCAGTATTTT. This sequence joins TRBV12-3 or TRBV12-4 and TRBJ2-3; 7 nucleotides match TRBD2. The CDR3 runs to 14 residues. Germline trimming cut 5 bases from V and 2 bases from J; bases unmatched to any gene: 4.

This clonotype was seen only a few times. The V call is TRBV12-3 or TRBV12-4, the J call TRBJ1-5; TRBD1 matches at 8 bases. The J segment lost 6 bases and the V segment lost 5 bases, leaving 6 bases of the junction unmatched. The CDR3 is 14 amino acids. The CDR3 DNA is TGTGCCAGCAGTGGACAGGGAAGTCGTCAGCCCCAGCATTTT. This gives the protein CASSGQGSRQPQHF.

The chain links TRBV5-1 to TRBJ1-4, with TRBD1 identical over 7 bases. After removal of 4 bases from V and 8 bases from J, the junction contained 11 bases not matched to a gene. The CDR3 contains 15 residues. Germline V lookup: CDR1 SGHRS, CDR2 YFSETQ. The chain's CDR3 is CASSPIRPRGEKLFF. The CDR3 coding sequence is TGCGCCAGCAGCCCCATCCGACCCAGGGGGGAAAAACTGTTTTTT.

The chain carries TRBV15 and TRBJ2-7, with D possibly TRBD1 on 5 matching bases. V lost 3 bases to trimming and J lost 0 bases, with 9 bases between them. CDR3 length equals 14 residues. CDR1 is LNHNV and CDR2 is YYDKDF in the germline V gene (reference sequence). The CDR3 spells CATSSGQSSYEQYF. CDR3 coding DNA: TGTGCCACCAGCAGCGGACAAAGCTCCTACGAGCAGTACTTC.

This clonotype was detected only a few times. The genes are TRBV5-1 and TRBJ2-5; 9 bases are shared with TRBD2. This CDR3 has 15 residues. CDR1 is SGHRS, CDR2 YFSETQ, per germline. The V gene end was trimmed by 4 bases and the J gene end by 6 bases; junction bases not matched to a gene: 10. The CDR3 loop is CASSEDSGGHQTQYF. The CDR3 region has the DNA TGCGCCAGCAGCGAAGACAGCGGGGGGCACCAGACCCAGTACTTC.

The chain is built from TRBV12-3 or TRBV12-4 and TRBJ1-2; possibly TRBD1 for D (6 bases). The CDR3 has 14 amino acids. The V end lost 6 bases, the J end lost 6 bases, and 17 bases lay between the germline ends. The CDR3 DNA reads TGTGCCAGCAGCGGAGGGACAAGGGGGAATGGCTACACCTTC. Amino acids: CASSGGTRGNGYTF.